These 12 T cell receptor beta chains originate from one sample sequenced in a study of breast tumors, draining lymph nodes, adjacent tissues. Axillary draining lymph nodes of breast cancer patients supplied the node samples. One entry per CDR3 protein, called by TCRdb with MiXCR from the multiplex PCR reads. Among some 250,000 distinct CDR3 sequences listed, about 34% were seen once. The sequenced sample consisted of axillary lymph node tissue. These receptors originate from a female donor with breast cancer. Some clones in this sample may be carry-over from other donors' samples.

This clonotype was seen a few times. The J gene is TRBJ2-7, the V gene TRBV20-1, with TRBD1 as a possible D gene (5 bases). This CDR3 has 14 amino acids. V lost 6 bases and J lost 4, with 19 bases in between. CDR1 and CDR2 (germline): DFQATT, SNEGSKA (reference sequence). DNA of the CDR3: TGCAGTGCCAGCAGCCAACAGGTCTGGTACGAGCAGTACTTC. Its protein is CSASSQQVWYEQYF.

This clonotype has ten or more counts. The CDR3 here is CASSRDRVGYGYTF. The CDR3 bases are TGTGCCAGCAGCCGGGACAGGGTTGGATATGGCTACACCTTC. The chain couples TRBV11-2 to TRBJ1-2, with 9 bases fitting TRBD1. The V gene's germline CDR1 is SGHAT and CDR2 FQNNGV. Losses at the gene ends were 5 bases for V and 5 bases for J; bases not matched to a gene: 6. The CDR3 is 14 residues long.

The chain carries TRBV7-9 and TRBJ2-5; either TRBD1 or TRBD2 may supply D (7 bases each). Germline V gives CDR1 SEHNR, CDR2 FQNEAQ (reference sequence). This CDR3 spans 14 amino acids. V was trimmed by 5 bases and J by 1 base, leaving 11 bases between them. The CDR3 coding sequence is TGTGCCAGCAGCGAGCGGGACAGCCAAGAGACCCAGTACTTC. Protein sequence: CASSERDSQETQYF. The complete variable domain, with remaining parts taken from reference TRBV7-9 and TRBJ2-5, reads DTGVSQNPRHKITKRGQNVTFRCDPISEHNRLYWYRQTLGQGPEFLTYFQNEAQLEKSRLLSDRFSAERPKGSFSTLEIQRTEQGDSAMYLCASSERDSQETQYFGPGTRLLVL.

The V and J genes are TRBV28 and TRBJ2-7; TRBD1 matches at 9 bases. This CDR3 has 14 residues. Germline CDR1 reads MDHEN; CDR2 reads SYDVKM. V lost 6 bases to trimming and J lost 2 bases; unmatched junction nucleotides: 5. CDR3 coding DNA: TGTGCCAGCAGGCGACAGGGGGGACCCTACGAGCAGTACTTC. It is translated as CASRRQGGPYEQYF.

V is TRBV9 and J is TRBJ1-4; 9 bases are a match to TRBD1. The V gene's germline CDR1 is SGDLS and CDR2 YYNGEE. The CDR3 totals 17 residues. V shed 4 bases, J shed 5 bases, and the junction held 12 bases outside the gene matches. CDR3 loop: CASSTRAGQGYNEKLFF. CDR3 coding DNA: TGTGCCAGCAGCACACGCGCGGGACAGGGCTACAATGAAAAACTGTTTTTT.

The rearrangement uses TRBV7-2 and TRBJ2-5, with TRBD2 identical over 12 bases. The junction had 9 bases not matched to a gene; V was cut back by 6 bases and J by 4 bases. Germline CDR1 SGHTA, CDR2 FQGNSA. This CDR3 region has 16 residues. CDR3 loop: CASSNGLAGMRETQYF. In nucleotides, the CDR3 is TGTGCCAGCAGTAACGGACTAGCGGGAATGAGAGAGACCCAGTACTTC.

The CDR3 reads CSARKAGGHEQYF. The CDR3 DNA is TGCAGTGCTAGAAAAGCGGGGGGCCACGAGCAGTACTTC. The chain joins TRBV20-1 to TRBJ2-7; 9 bases are shared with TRBD2. Germline CDR1 and CDR2: DFQATT and SNEGSKA (reference sequence). V lost 2 bases to trimming and J lost 5 bases; unmatched junction nucleotides: 4. The CDR3 has 13 residues.

The sample holds many counts of this clonotype. V and J are TRBV12-3 or TRBV12-4 and TRBJ2-3; 12 positions agree with TRBD2. The CDR3 length is 16 residues. The V segment lost 5 bases and the J segment 1 base; nucleotides outside the gene matches: 4. CDR3 region: CASSARTSGGTDTQYF. In nucleotides, the CDR3 is TGTGCCAGCAGTGCCCGGACTAGCGGGGGCACAGATACGCAGTATTTT.

V is TRBV6-1 and J is TRBJ2-7; D unresolved. The CDR3 length is 12 residues. The germline CDR1 and CDR2 sequences are MNHNS and SASEGT. The V end lost 7 bases, the J end lost 0 bases, and 7 bases lay between the germline ends. This CDR3 reads CASMQSSYEQYF. CDR3 coding DNA: TGTGCCAGCATGCAGTCCTCCTACGAGCAGTACTTC.

The rearrangement joins TRBV6-1 to TRBJ1-2; possible D gene TRBD1, 6 bases. Germline V gives CDR1 MNHNS, CDR2 SASEGT. There are 14 residues in the CDR3. The V end was cut by 7 bases, the J end by 4 bases, with 16 bases between. The CDR3 loop is CASIRPQGFYGYTF. CDR3 bases: TGTGCCAGCATCCGCCCCCAGGGGTTCTATGGCTACACCTTC.

The chain has TRBV29-1 and TRBJ1-3, with D perhaps matching TRBD1 (5 bases). Per germline, CDR1 SQVTM and CDR2 ANQGSEA. Trimming removed 7 bases at V and 3 bases at J, with 13 bases between. The CDR3 contains 13 residues. The CDR3 loop is CSASWDRGNTIYF. CDR3 DNA: TGCAGCGCTAGTTGGGACCGTGGAAACACCATATATTTT.

V gene TRBV5-1 combines with J gene TRBJ2-5; D gene unclear. Germline-derived CDR1 and CDR2 are SGHRS and YFSETQ. CDR3 size: 13 residues. The ends were cut back, 4 bases at V and 2 bases at J, with 9 bases in the middle. The CDR3 DNA reads as TGCGCCAGCAGCCCCGACTGGCAAGAGACCCAGTACTTC. This sequence encodes CASSPDWQETQYF.